What follows is one T cell receptor (beta chain) and its context. The target antigen is unknown. V was pared by 1 base and J by 4 bases, with 9 bases between. The germline V gene encodes CDR1 SGHKS and CDR2 YYEKEE (reference sequence). CDR3 length: 14 residues. Profiling relied on immunoSEQ multiplex PCR, and the TCRdb table lists in-frame clones only, not all of them. The data hold about 34,000 clones, with around 83% observed a single time. These data come from a study of OX40 agonist ivuxolimab in advanced cancers. Study as a whole: In this cohort, patients received ivuxolimab, an agonistic anti-OX40 (CD134) antibody. Patients undergoing dose escalation presented with hepatocellular carcinoma, melanoma, renal cell or head and neck cancer. Whole-study findings and limits: Clonal expansion was among the lowest in partial responders at 0.1-3.0 mg/kg, especially CD8+. At 0.1 to 3.0 mg/kg, CD4+ and CD8+ blood T cells expanded clonally by week 6.

This clonotype was sampled from an adult with an advanced solid tumor such as melanoma, head and neck, liver or kidney cancer. This specimen consisted of CD4+ or CD8+ T cells sorted from blood, obtained in a trial of the OX40 agonist ivuxolimab. V and J are TRBV5-5 and TRBJ1-5; possibly TRBD1 for D (6 bases). CDR3 in amino acids: CASSLTGPNQPQHF. The CDR3 DNA is TGTGCCAGCAGCTTGACAGGGCCAAATCAGCCCCAGCATTTT.